These 4 T cell receptor beta chains were all obtained from the same sample, sequenced in a study of blood T cell repertoires in COVID-19. Produced via immunoSEQ multiplex PCR; TCRdb's table is partial and in-frame only. The sample gives under 300,000 clones, approximately 80% of which show up once; roughly 4.2% is in the top ten. The sequencing input was peripheral blood. The receptors shown here come from a woman aged 35 to 49 with active or convalescent COVID-19.

This rearrangement joins TRBV5-6 to TRBJ2-7; TRBD1 matches at 7 bases. Trimming at V came to 5 bases and at J to 3 bases, leaving 11 bases not matched to a gene. Germline V gene sequence: CDR1 SGHDT, CDR2 YYEEEE. The CDR3 runs to 15 residues. CDR3 DNA sequence: TGTGCCAGCAGTATGCCCGGGACAGCAGTCTACGAGCAGTACTTC. Its protein is CASSMPGTAVYEQYF.

The chain couples TRBV12-3 or TRBV12-4 to TRBJ2-1; D ambiguous. The CDR3 covers 12 residues. V lost 4 bases to trimming and J lost 3 bases, with 4 bases between them. CDR3 nucleotide sequence: TGTGCCAGCAGTTACGGCTACAATGAGCAGTTCTTC. Amino acids: CASSYGYNEQFF.

The rearrangement joins TRBV28 to TRBJ1-5; 11 nucleotides align to TRBD1. Germline assignment: CDR1 MDHEN and CDR2 SYDVKM. Trimming cost V 2 bases and J 3 bases; bases outside gene matches: 15. The CDR3 totals 20 residues. The CDR3 DNA is TGTGCCAGCAGTTTAAACAGTAGGACAGGGGGCTTGAGGTCCAATCAGCCCCAGCATTTT. The encoded protein is CASSLNSRTGGLRSNQPQHF.

J is TRBJ2-2 and V is TRBV7-2, with D maybe TRBD2 (6 bases). The CDR3 extends over 16 amino acids. The V gene lost 2 bases and the J gene lost 0 bases, with 10 bases spanning the gap. CDR1 and CDR2 (germline): SGHTA, FQGNSA. The CDR3 bases are TGTGCCAGCAGCTTAAACGCGGGATCGAACACCGGGGAGCTGTTTTTT. Its protein is CASSLNAGSNTGELFF.